This entry lists 11 T cell receptor beta chains sequenced from one sample in a study of blood T cell repertoires in COVID-19. The method was immunoSEQ multiplex PCR; TCRdb's version includes in-frame clones alone and lacks a portion of them. The data contain about 360,000 clones, approximately 85% of them singletons. The source material was PBMCs or T cells enriched from blood (not recorded which). The receptors here all came from a woman aged 40 to 49 with acute COVID-19.

The CDR3, as DNA: TGCGCCAGCAGCTTGACTAGCGGTGAGGTGGAGCAGTTCTTC. Its translation is CASSLTSGEVEQFF. The chain has TRBV5-1 and TRBJ2-1, with TRBD2 matching over 8 bases. The V gene end was trimmed by 1 base and the J gene end by 10 bases; junction bases not matched to a gene: 7. The CDR3 has 14 amino acids. Looked up from germline, CDR1 is SGHRS and CDR2 is YFSETQ.

The rearrangement links TRBV19 to TRBJ2-7; 9 nucleotides line up with TRBD1. The V and J ends lost 5 bases and 2 bases, in that order; junction bases with no gene match: 10. The CDR3 consists of 16 residues. CDR1 and CDR2 from the germline V gene are LNHDA and SQIVND (reference sequence). The CDR3 spells CASSPTGTGWTYEQYF. The DNA of the CDR3 is TGTGCCAGTAGTCCGACCGGGACAGGGTGGACCTACGAGCAGTACTTC.

The rearrangement uses TRBV5-6 and TRBJ1-1; 10 nucleotides line up with TRBD1. The CDR3 contains 15 residues. Per germline, CDR1 SGHDT and CDR2 YYEEEE. V lost 1 base and J lost 3; bases outside the gene matches: 3. The CDR3 here is CASSLFGQGDTEAFF. As DNA, the CDR3 is TGTGCCAGCAGCTTGTTTGGACAGGGGGACACTGAAGCTTTCTTT.

This clone was observed a handful of times. V usage is TRBV5-1 and J usage is TRBJ1-2; 8 bases are a match to TRBD1. The CDR3 contains 16 residues. Germline CDR1 and CDR2: SGHRS and YFSETQ. Unmatched junction bases numbered 11, after V lost 4 bases and J lost 3 bases. The CDR3 DNA follows: TGCGCCAGCAGCCAAGAGACAGGGGCCGGGGACTATGGCTACACCTTC. Protein sequence: CASSQETGAGDYGYTF.

J is TRBJ2-5 and V is TRBV2; D ambiguous. CDR3 length equals 11 residues. The germline gives CDR1 SNHLY, CDR2 FYNNEI. Between the trimmed V and J ends, which lost 4 bases and 3 bases, there was a span of 3 bases. DNA of the CDR3: TGTGCCAGCAGTGCTGAAGAGACCCAGTACTTC. Translated, it gives CASSAEETQYF.

This chain's CDR3 is CASETGPGGNTIYF. CDR3 nucleotide sequence: TGTGCCAGCGAAACAGGGCCGGGAGGAAACACCATATATTTT. The chain joins TRBV28 to TRBJ1-3; a possible D gene is TRBD1 (6 bases). This CDR3 is 14 amino acids long. The germline V and J ends were trimmed by 8 bases and 4 bases, with 15 bases remaining between them. From germline, CDR1 is MDHEN and CDR2 SYDVKM. The complete variable domain, with remaining parts taken from reference TRBV28 and TRBJ1-3, reads DVKVTQSSRYLVKRTGEKVFLECVQDMDHENMFWYRQDPGLGLRLIYFSYDVKMKEKGDIPEGYSVSREKKERFSLILESASTNQTSMYLCASETGPGGNTIYFGEGSWLTVV.

The chain combines TRBV3-1 (or the pseudogene TRBV3-2) with TRBJ2-7; 10 nucleotides agree with TRBD1. Germline V gene sequence: CDR1 LGHDT, CDR2 YNNKEL (reference sequence). V trimming: 4 bases; J trimming: 1 base; junction bases outside the gene matches: 1. CDR3 size: 14 residues. The CDR3 bases are TGTGCCAGCAGCCGACAGGGGGCATCCTACGAGCAGTACTTC. Translated, it gives CASSRQGASYEQYF.

The V call is TRBV28, the J call TRBJ1-1; D gene unclear. This CDR3 is built from 14 residues. CDR1 MDHEN and CDR2 SYDVKM come from the germline V gene. V shed 2 bases and J shed 1 base, with 8 bases lying between them. The CDR3 nucleotides read TGTGCCAGCAGTTTACTTCCGGGGAACACTGAAGCTTTCTTT. Translation: CASSLLPGNTEAFF.

The V call is TRBV5-1, the J call TRBJ2-1; 10 bases map to TRBD2. The germline CDR1 and CDR2 sequences are SGHRS and YFSETQ. Trimming cost V 4 bases and J 5 bases; bases outside gene matches: 6. The CDR3 runs 15 residues. CDR3 DNA sequence: TGCGCCAGCAGCGGCCTAGCGGGGGCACACAATGAGCAGTTCTTC. This codes for CASSGLAGAHNEQFF.

J is TRBJ1-1 and V is TRBV11-2; no clear D. The germline V and J ends were trimmed by 1 base and 1 base, with 4 bases remaining between them. The V gene's germline CDR1 is SGHAT and CDR2 FQNNGV. This CDR3 contains 13 residues. CDR3: CASSLGENTEAFF. The CDR3, as DNA: TGTGCCAGCAGCTTAGGCGAGAACACTGAAGCTTTCTTT.

The chain uses TRBV18 and TRBJ1-1; D perhaps matches TRBD1 (5 bases). V was cut by 6 bases and J by 1 base, with 18 bases left in between. CDR1 and CDR2 (germline): KGHSH, LQKENI. The CDR3 covers 16 residues. The chain's CDR3 is CASSLHPPTGNTEAFF. CDR3 DNA sequence: TGTGCCAGCTCTTTGCACCCCCCAACAGGGAACACTGAAGCTTTCTTT.